This T cell receptor (beta chain) was recovered during a study of T cell responses to AZD1222 COVID-19 vaccine (dated by TCRdb to the early 2020s). In the study overall: A total of 230 or so trial participants underwent TCR sequencing, of whom about 200 received two doses of AZD1222 and about 25 received two doses of the MenACWY control vaccine. Trial participants were enrolled by age into subgroups of 18-55, 56-69 and 70-plus years, and 148, 28 and 57 TCR-sequenced participants, respectively, were included in these subgroups. The investigation overall reported the following: Because no day 14 peak-response samples were available, repertoires were characterized only after the peak T cell response. The whole spike protein was spanned by vaccine-associated CD4 TCRs, and dominant responses were seen in regions 160-218 and 743-854. A significant rise in spike-specific TCR breadth and depth was observed after two AZD1222 doses relative to day 0 and relative to MenACWY recipients. Only five to seven AZD1222 recipients were SARS-CoV-2 seropositive at baseline, limiting conclusions about previously exposed vaccinees. Nearly half of unique spike-specific TCRs reportedly recognized epitopes outside regions mutated in the B.1.351 and B.1.1.7 variants. Most participants were white British and females outnumbered males, and the authors suggested that clonal diversity may have been underestimated. In the small 56-69-year group, the increase in depth fell short of significance, most likely because of low power.

The CDR3 regions of human TCRbeta chains were analyzed by immunosequencing. Under the source paper's analysis protocol: TCRs in the repertoires were matched against a reference library of SARS-CoV-2-specific TCRs that had been generated with the MIRA antigen-specificity platform. Breadth meant the fraction of unique TCRs that were SARS-CoV-2-associated, whereas depth meant the fraction of total T cells that were SARS-CoV-2-associated. Using the MIRA data, every spike-specific TCR was mapped to the spike region that the TCR reacted to and assigned to either a CD4 or a CD8 class. Log10-transformed breadth and depth values were compared by one-way ANOVA with Sidak's multiple comparisons tests. Not all clones reach the TCRdb copy of this immuneACCESS table, which keeps in-frame sequences only. Checked studies attribute under half of the gap to unresolved V genes and leave the rest unexplained. The D gene and trimming were derived from the DNA, and the V and J assignments and clone size from that table. The sample includes 100,000 to 140,000 clones, with over 80% observed a single time. The ten largest account for approximately 9.3% of the sample.

Of note for this clone: Its antigen is still unknown. No much larger clonotype is one base removed from it; base qualities were not supplied.

Taken with the paper, the label for time point translates to: about 28 days (+/-7) after the second vaccine dose. Because spike-specific TCR depth and breadth did not differ between the two schedules, AZD1222 recipients who got a second dose at roughly 4 weeks were pooled with those who got a second dose at roughly 12 weeks. Samples from vaccinated people were obtained from the UK trials COV001 and COV002, which included a single-blind randomized controlled phase 2/3 trial of AZD1222 (ChAdOx1 nCoV-19) in healthy adults. For TCRbeta chain sequencing, PBMC samples from trial participants were taken at day 0 and at day 28 after the second dose. From cysteine to phenylalanine, the CDR3 is 13 amino acids long. Kept here is only the CDR3 DNA, which spans 39 bases and is read in frame from base 1. The junction shows trimming of 3 bases on V and 10 bases on J, and the gene matches do not reach 6 bases of it. The germline V gene specifies KGHSH as CDR1 and LQKENI as CDR2.

The sequence is built from TRBV18 and TRBJ1-2; 9 bases in between match TRBD1. The sample consisted of peripheral blood, taken 28 days after the second AZD1222 dose. This TCR was recovered from an adult who received the AZD1222 COVID-19 vaccine. This receptor has the CDR3 CASSPWTGEDYTF. The nucleotide sequence reads as follows: TGTGCCAGCTCACCCTGGACAGGGGAAGACTACACCTTC.